The 2 T cell receptor beta chains listed next were all sequenced from one sample in a study of vaccination effects on CD4 cells after COVID-19. TCRdb's copy holds only in-frame clones and misses some; the assay was immunoSEQ multiplex PCR. In the table there are tens of thousands of clones, 74% of which are singletons. These receptors have no identified antigens. Viral peptide pools were used in the ViraFEST assay to expand antigen-specific CD4+ T cells, and sequencing came afterward. Subsequent to less than 13 days of culture, CD4+ T cells were isolated. Vaccine administered to participants consisted of two doses of either BNT162b2 or mRNA-1273. Source: CD4+ T cells from PBMCs cultured with HCoV-229E spike peptides, taken after COVID-19 vaccination. All receptors come from a human donor who received a COVID-19 vaccine.

The rearrangement links TRBV5-8 to TRBJ1-6; TRBD1 is a possible D gene (5 bases). CDR1 and CDR2 (germline): SGHTS, YDEGEE. V lost 0 bases to trimming and J lost 8 bases, with 9 bases between them. The CDR3 loop spans 14 amino acids. The DNA of the CDR3 is TGTGCCAGCAGCTTGGGCAGGGACCATTCACCCCTCCACTTT. Translated: CASSLGRDHSPLHF.

V gene TRBV27 combines with J gene TRBJ1-6; no firm D call. Trimming removed 1 base at V and 7 bases at J, with 8 bases between. The CDR3 runs to 14 residues. CDR1 MNHEY and CDR2 SMNVEV come from the germline V gene (reference sequence). CDR3 DNA: TGTGCCAGCAGTTTATTGACAAAGAATTCACCCCTCCACTTT. The encoded protein is CASSLLTKNSPLHF.